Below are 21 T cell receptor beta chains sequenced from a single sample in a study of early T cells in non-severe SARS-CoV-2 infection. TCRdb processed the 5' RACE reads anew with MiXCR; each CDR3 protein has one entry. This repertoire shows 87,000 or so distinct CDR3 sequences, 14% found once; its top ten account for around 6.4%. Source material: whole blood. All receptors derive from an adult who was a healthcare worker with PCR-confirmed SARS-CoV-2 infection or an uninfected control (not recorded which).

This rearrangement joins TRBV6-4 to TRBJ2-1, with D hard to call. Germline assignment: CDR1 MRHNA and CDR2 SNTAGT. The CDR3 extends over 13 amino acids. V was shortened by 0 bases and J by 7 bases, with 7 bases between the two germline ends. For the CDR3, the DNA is TGTGCCAGCAGTGACTCGGAATCAAATGAGCAGTTCTTC. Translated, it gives CASSDSESNEQFF.

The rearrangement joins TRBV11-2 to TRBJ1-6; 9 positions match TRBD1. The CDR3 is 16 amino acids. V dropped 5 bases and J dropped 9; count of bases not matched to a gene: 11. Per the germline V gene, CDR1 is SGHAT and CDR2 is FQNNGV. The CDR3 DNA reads TGTGCCAGCAGCCCTGGGGTAGGGACAGGGAGTTCACCCCTCCACTTT. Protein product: CASSPGVGTGSSPLHF.

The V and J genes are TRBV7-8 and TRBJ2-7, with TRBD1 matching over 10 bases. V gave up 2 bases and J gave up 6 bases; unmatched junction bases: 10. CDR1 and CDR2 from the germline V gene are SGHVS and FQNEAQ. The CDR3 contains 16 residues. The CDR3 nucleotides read TGTGCCAGCAGCTTAACCACCGGGACAGGGGCAGGCGAGCAGTACTTC. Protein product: CASSLTTGTGAGEQYF.

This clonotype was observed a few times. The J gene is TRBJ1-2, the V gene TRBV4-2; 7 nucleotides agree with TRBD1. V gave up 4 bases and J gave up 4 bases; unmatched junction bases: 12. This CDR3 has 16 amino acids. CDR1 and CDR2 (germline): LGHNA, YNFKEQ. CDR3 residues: CASSPPAGGGAYGYTF. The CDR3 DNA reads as TGTGCCAGCAGCCCACCGGCGGGAGGGGGCGCCTATGGCTACACCTTC.

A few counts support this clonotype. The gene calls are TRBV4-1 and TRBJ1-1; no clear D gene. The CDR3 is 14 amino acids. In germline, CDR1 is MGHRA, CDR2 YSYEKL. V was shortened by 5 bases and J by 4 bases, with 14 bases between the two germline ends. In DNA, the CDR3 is TGCGCCAGCAGCGGACCCCTAAGGGCCACTGAAGCTTTCTTT. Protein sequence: CASSGPLRATEAFF.

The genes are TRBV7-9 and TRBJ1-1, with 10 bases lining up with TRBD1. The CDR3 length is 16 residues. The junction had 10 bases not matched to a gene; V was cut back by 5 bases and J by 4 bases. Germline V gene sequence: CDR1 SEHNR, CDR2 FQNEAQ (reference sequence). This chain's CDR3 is CASSPETGGRGTEAFF. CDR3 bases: TGTGCCAGCAGCCCTGAGACAGGGGGCCGGGGCACTGAAGCTTTCTTT. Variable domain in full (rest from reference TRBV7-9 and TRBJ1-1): DTGVSQNPRHKITKRGQNVTFRCDPISEHNRLYWYRQTLGQGPEFLTYFQNEAQLEKSRLLSDRFSAERPKGSFSTLEIQRTEQGDSAMYLCASSPETGGRGTEAFFGQGTRLTVV.

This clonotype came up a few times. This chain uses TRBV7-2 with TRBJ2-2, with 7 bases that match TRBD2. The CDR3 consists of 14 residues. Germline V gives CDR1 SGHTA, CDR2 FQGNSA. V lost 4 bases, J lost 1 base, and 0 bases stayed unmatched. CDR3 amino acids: CASSSSGNTGELFF. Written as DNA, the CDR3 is TGTGCCAGCAGCTCTAGCGGGAACACCGGGGAGCTGTTTTTT.

The CDR3 protein is CASSFFRGDQPQHF. CDR3 coding DNA: TGTGCCAGCAGCTTTTTCAGGGGCGATCAGCCCCAGCATTTT. The V and J genes are TRBV7-6 and TRBJ1-5; a weak D match, TRBD1 (6 bases). Germline CDR1 is SGHVS and CDR2 is FNYEAQ. V was clipped by 3 bases and J by 5 bases, with 11 bases between them. The CDR3 totals 14 residues. The whole variable domain, remainder taken from reference TRBV7-6 and TRBJ1-5, is GAGVSQSPRYKVTKRGQDVALRCDPISGHVSLYWYRQALGQGPEFLTYFNYEAQQDKSGLPNDRFSAERPEGSISTLTIQRTEQRDSAMYRCASSFFRGDQPQHFGDGTRLSIL.

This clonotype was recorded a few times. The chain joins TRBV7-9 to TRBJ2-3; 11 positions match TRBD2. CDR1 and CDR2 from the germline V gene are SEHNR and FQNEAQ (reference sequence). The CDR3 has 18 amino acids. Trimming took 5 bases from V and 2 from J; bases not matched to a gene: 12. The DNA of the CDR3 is TGTGCCAGCAGCCGACTTTTGGCTAGCGGGGGGCTCACAGATACGCAGTATTTT. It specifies CASSRLLASGGLTDTQYF.

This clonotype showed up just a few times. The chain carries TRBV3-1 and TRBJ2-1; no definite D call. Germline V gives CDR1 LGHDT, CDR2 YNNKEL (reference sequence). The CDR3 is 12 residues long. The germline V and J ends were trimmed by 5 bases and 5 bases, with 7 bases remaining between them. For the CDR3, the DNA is TGTGCCAGCAGCGCCTACGACAATGAGCAGTTCTTC. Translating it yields CASSAYDNEQFF.

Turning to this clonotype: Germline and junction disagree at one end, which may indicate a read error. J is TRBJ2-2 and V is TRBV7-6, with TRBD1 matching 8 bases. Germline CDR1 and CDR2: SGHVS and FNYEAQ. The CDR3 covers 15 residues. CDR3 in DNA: TGTACCAGCAGCTTAGCCGGACAGGGTAGCGGGGAGCTGTTTTTT. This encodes CTSSLAGQGSGELFF. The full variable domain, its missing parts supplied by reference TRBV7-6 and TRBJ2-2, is GAGVSQSPRYKVTKRGQDVALRCDPISGHVSLYWYRQALGQGPEFLTYFNYEAQQDKSGLPNDRFSAERPEGSISTLTIQRTEQRDSAMYRCTSSLAGQGSGELFFGEGSRLTVL.

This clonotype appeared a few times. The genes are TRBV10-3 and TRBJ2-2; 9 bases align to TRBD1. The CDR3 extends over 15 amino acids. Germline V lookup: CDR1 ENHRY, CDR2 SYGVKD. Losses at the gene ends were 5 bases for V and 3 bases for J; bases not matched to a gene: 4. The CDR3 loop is CAISLGTGYTGELFF. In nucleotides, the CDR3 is TGTGCCATCAGTTTAGGGACAGGGTACACCGGGGAGCTGTTTTTT.

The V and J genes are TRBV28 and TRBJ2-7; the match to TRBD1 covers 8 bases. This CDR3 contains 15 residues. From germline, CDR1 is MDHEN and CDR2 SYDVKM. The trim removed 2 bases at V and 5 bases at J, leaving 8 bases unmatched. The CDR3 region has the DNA TGTGCCAGCAGTTTACCCCGGACAGGGAGGAACGAGCAGTACTTC. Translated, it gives CASSLPRTGRNEQYF.

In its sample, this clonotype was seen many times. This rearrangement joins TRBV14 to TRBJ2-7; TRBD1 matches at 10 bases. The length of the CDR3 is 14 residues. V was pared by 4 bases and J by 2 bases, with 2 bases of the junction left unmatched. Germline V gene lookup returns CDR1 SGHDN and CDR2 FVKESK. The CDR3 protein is CASSPGQGAYEQYF. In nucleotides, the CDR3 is TGTGCCAGCAGCCCTGGACAGGGGGCCTACGAGCAGTACTTC.

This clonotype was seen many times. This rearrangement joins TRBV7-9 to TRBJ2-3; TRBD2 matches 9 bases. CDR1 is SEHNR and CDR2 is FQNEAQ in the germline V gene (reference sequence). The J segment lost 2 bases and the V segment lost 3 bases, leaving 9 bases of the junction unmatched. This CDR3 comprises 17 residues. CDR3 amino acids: CASSLDQSGGFTDTQYF. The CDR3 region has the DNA TGTGCCAGCAGCTTGGACCAGAGCGGGGGGTTCACAGATACGCAGTATTTT.

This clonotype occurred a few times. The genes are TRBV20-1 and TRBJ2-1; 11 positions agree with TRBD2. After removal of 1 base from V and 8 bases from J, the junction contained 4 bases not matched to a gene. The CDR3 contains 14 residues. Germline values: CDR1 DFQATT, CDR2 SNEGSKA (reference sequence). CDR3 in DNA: TGCAGTGCTAGAGGTAGCGGGGGGGCGGATGAGCAGTTCTTC. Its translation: CSARGSGGADEQFF.

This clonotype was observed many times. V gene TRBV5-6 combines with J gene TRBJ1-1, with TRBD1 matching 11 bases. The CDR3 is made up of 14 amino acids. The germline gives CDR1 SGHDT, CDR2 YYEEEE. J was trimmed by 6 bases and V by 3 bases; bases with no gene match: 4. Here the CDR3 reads CASSYGTGGAEAFF. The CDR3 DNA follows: TGTGCCAGCAGCTACGGGACAGGGGGAGCTGAAGCTTTCTTT.

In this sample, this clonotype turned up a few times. The CDR3: CSVGHSYEQYF. The DNA of the CDR3 is TGCAGCGTCGGACACTCCTACGAGCAGTACTTC. The chain has TRBV29-1 and TRBJ2-7, with a possible D match to TRBD1 (5 bases). CDR1 and CDR2 from the germline V gene are SQVTM and ANQGSEA. V shed 6 bases and J shed 0 bases, with 6 bases lying between them. The CDR3 consists of 11 residues.

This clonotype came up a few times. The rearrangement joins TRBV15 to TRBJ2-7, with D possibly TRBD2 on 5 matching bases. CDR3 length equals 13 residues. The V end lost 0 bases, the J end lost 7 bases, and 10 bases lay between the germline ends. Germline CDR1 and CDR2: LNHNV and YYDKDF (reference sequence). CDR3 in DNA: TGTGCCACCAGCAGAGATCTTTCGGGGGAGCAGTACTTC. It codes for CATSRDLSGEQYF.

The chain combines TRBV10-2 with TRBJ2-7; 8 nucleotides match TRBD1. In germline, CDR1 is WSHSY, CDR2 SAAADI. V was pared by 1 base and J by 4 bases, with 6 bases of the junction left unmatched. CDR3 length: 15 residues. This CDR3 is CASSELGRGLYEQYF. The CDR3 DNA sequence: TGCGCCAGCAGTGAGTTAGGCAGGGGGCTGTACGAGCAGTACTTC.

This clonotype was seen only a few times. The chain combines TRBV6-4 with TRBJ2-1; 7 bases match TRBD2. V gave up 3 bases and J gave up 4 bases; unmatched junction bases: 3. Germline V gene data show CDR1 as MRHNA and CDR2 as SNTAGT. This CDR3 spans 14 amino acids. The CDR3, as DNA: TGTGCCAGCAGTGAGGCGGGGGATTACAATGAGCAGTTCTTC. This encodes CASSEAGDYNEQFF.